This T cell receptor (beta chain) appears in the sequencing data of a study of OX40 agonist ivuxolimab in advanced cancers. Study context: Partial responses were observed in three patients, of whom one had hepatocellular carcinoma and two had cutaneous melanoma. General observations from the study: Expanded clones were, on average, more numerous in CD8+ T cells than in CD4+.

This clone was seen only once. No antigen is known for it. Some clones are missing from TCRdb's copy, which holds only in-frame ones; the method was immunoSEQ multiplex PCR. The data show under 80,000 clones, with 90% seen just once and 1.5% to 2% held by the top ten. This receptor was taken from an adult with an advanced solid tumor such as melanoma, head and neck, liver or kidney cancer. Sequencing was performed on CD4+ or CD8+ T cells sorted from blood, taken in a trial of the OX40 agonist ivuxolimab.

Here the CDR3 DNA reads TGTGCCATCAGTGAGGCCCGGGACAGGGAGGTCGGAGGCTACACCTTC. Its translation is CAISEARDREVGGYTF. The rearrangement links TRBV10-3 to TRBJ1-2; 9 bases agree with TRBD1. With 2 bases clipped from V and 8 bases from J, the junction kept 12 bases outside the gene matches. The CDR3 spans 16 residues. In germline, CDR1 is ENHRY, CDR2 SYGVKD.